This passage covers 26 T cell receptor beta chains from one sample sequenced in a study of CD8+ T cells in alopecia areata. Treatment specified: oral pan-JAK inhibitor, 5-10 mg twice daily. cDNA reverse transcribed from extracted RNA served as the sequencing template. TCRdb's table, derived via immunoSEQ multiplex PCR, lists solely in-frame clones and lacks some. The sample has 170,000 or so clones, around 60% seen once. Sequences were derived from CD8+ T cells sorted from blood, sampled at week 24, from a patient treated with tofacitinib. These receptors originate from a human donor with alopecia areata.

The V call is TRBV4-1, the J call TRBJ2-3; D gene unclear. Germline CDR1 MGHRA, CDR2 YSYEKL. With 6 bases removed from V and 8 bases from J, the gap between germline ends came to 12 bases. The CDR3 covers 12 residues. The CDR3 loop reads CASSLVGSTQYF. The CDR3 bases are TGCGCCAGCAGTCTAGTCGGGTCTACGCAGTATTTT.

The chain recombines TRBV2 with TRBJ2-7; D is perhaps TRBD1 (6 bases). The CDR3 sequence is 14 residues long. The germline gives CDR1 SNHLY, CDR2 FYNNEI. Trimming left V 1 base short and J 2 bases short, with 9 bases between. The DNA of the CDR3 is TGTGCCAGCAGTGAAGACAGGGTCCCCTACGAGCAGTACTTC. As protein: CASSEDRVPYEQYF. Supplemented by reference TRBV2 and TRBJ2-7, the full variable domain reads EPEVTQTPSHQVTQMGQEVILRCVPISNHLYFYWYRQILGQKVEFLVSFYNNEISEKSEIFDDQFSVERPDGSNFTLKIRSTKLEDSAMYFCASSEDRVPYEQYFGPGTRLTVT.

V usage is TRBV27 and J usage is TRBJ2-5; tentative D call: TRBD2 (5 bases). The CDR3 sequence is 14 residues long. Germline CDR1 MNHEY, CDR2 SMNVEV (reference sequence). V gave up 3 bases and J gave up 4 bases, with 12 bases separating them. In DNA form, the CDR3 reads TGTGCCAGCAGTTTGGAGCCTGAGGGAGAGACCCAGTACTTC. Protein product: CASSLEPEGETQYF.

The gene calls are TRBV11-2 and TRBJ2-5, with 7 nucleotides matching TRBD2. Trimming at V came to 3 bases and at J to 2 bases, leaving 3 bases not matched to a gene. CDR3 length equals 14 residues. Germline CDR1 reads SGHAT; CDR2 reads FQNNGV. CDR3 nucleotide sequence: TGTGCCAGCAGCTTGGGGGGGGGACAAGAGACCCAGTACTTC. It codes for CASSLGGGQETQYF.

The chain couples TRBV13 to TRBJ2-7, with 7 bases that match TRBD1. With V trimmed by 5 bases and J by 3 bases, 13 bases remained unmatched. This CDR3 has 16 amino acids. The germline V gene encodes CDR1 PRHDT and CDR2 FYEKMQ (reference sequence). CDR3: CASSRTGDERYYEQYF. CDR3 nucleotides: TGTGCCAGCAGCCGAACAGGGGACGAACGGTACTACGAGCAGTACTTC. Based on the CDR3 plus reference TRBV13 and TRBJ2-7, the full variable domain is AAGVIQSPRHLIKEKRETATLKCYPIPRHDTVYWYQQGPGQDPQFLISFYEKMQSDKGSIPDRFSAQQFSDYHSELNMSSLELGDSALYFCASSRTGDERYYEQYFGPGTRLTVT.

The chain's CDR3 is CASSLAGGGYEQYF. The CDR3 DNA reads as TGTGCCAGCAGCTTAGCAGGGGGCGGATACGAGCAGTACTTC. The chain joins TRBV7-8 to TRBJ2-7; 7 positions agree with TRBD1. Per the germline V gene, CDR1 is SGHVS and CDR2 is FQNEAQ. The CDR3 spans 14 residues. Trimming cost V 0 bases and J 4 bases; bases outside gene matches: 3.

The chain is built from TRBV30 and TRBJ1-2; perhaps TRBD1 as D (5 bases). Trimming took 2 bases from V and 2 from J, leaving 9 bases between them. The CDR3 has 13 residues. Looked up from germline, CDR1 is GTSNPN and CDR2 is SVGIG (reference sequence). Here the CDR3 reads CAWSTGANYGYTF. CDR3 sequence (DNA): TGTGCCTGGAGTACCGGGGCCAACTATGGCTACACCTTC. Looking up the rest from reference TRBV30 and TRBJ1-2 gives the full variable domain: SQTIHQWPATLVQPVGSPLSLECTVEGTSNPNLYWYRQAAGRGLQLLFYSVGIGQISSEVPQNLSASRPQDRQFILSSKKLLLSDSGFYLCAWSTGANYGYTFGSGTRLTVV.

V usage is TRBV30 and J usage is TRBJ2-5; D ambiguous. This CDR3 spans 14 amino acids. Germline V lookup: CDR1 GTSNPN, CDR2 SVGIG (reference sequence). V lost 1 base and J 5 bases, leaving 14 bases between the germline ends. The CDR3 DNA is TGTGCCTGGAGTGAGGAAGGGTTCGGGGAGACCCAGTACTTC. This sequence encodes CAWSEEGFGETQYF.

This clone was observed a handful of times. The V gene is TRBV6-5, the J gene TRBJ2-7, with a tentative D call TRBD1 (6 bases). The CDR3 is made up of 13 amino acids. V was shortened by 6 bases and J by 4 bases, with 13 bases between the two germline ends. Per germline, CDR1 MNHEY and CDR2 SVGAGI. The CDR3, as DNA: TGTGCCAGCAGCCCCGCAGGGGTGTACGAGCAGTACTTC. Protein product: CASSPAGVYEQYF.

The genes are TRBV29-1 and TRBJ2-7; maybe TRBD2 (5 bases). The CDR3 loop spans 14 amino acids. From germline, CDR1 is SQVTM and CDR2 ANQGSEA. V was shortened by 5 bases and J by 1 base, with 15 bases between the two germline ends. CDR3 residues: CSVIPSSPSYEQYF. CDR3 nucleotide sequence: TGCAGCGTTATCCCTAGCTCTCCTTCCTACGAGCAGTACTTC.

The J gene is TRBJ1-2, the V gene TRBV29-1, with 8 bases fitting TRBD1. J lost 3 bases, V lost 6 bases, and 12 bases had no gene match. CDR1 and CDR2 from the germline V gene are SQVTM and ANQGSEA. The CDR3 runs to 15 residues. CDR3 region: CSVELGQGAYYGYTF. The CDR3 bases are TGCAGCGTCGAATTGGGGCAGGGGGCCTACTATGGCTACACCTTC.

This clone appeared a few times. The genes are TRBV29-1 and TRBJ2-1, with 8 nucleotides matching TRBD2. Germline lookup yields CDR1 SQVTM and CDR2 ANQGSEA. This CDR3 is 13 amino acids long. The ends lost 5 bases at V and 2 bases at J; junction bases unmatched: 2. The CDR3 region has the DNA TGCAGCGTTCTTAGCGGGGCCTACAATGAGCAGTTCTTC. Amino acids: CSVLSGAYNEQFF.

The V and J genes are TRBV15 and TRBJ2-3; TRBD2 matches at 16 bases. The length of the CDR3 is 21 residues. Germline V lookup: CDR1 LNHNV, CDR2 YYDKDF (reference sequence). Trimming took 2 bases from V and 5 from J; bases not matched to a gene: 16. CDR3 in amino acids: CATSRPGFGTSGGAGLDTQYF. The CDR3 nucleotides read TGTGCCACCAGCAGACCCGGATTCGGGACTAGCGGGGGGGCTGGGTTAGATACGCAGTATTTT.

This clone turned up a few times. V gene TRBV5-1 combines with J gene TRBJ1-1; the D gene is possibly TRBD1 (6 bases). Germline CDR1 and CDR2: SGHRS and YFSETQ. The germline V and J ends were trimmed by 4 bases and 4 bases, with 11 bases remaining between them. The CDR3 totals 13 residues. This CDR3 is CASSPGGPTEAFF. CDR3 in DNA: TGCGCCAGCAGCCCGGGGGGCCCCACTGAAGCTTTCTTT.

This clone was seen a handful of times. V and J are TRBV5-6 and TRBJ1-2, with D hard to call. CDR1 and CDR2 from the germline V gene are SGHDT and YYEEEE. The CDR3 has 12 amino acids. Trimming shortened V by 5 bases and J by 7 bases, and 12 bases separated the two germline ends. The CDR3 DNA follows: TGTGCCAGCAGTCTTCAAACGGGTGGCTACACCTTC. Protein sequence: CASSLQTGGYTF.

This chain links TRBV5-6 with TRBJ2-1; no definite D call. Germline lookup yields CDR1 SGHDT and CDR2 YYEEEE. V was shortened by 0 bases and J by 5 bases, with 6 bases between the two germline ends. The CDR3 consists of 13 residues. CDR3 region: CASSLGRNNEQFF. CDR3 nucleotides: TGTGCCAGCAGCTTGGGAAGGAACAATGAGCAGTTCTTC.

The DNA for the CDR3 is TGTGCCTGGAGTGCTCCAGACCTGGGGTGGTACGAGCAGTACTTC. As protein: CAWSAPDLGWYEQYF. This chain uses TRBV30 with TRBJ2-7; D not certain. Germline V gene sequence: CDR1 GTSNPN, CDR2 SVGIG (reference sequence). V was clipped by 1 base and J by 4 bases, with 17 bases between them. This CDR3 is 15 amino acids long. The entire variable domain, with the rest obtained from reference TRBV30 and TRBJ2-7, is as follows: SQTIHQWPATLVQPVGSPLSLECTVEGTSNPNLYWYRQAAGRGLQLLFYSVGIGQISSEVPQNLSASRPQDRQFILSSKKLLLSDSGFYLCAWSAPDLGWYEQYFGPGTRLTVT.

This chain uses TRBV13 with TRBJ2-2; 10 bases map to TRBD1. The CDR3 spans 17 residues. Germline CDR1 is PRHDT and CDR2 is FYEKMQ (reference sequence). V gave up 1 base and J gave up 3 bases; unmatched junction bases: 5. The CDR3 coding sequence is TGTGCCAGCAGCTTAGTCGCGACAGGGGGCGACACCGGGGAGCTGTTTTTT. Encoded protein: CASSLVATGGDTGELFF.

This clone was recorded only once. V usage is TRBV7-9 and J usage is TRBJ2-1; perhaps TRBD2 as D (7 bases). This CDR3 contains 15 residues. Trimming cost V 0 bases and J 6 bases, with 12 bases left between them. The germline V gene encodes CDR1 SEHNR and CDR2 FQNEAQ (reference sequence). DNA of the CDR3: TGTGCCAGCAGCTTAGCGGGGGGGCATCCCAATGAGCAGTTCTTC. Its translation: CASSLAGGHPNEQFF.

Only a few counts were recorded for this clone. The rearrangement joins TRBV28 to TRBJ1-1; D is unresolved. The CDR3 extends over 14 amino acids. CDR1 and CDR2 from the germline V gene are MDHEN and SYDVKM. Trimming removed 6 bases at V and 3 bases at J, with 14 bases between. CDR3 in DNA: TGTGCCAGCAGCCGTTTTGGGCGGGACACTGAAGCTTTCTTT. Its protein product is CASSRFGRDTEAFF.

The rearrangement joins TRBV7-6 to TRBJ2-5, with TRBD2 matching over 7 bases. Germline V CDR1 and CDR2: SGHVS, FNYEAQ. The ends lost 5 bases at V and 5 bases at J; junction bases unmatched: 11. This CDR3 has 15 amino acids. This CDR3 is CASSPLGGAGETQYF. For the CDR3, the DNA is TGTGCCAGCAGCCCCCTGGGGGGAGCGGGGGAGACCCAGTACTTC.

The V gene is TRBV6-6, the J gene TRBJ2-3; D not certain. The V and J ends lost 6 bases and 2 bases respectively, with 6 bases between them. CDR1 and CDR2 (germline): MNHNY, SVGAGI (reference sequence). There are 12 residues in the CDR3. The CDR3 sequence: CASSRNTDTQYF. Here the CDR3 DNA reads TGTGCCAGCAGCCGGAACACAGATACGCAGTATTTT.

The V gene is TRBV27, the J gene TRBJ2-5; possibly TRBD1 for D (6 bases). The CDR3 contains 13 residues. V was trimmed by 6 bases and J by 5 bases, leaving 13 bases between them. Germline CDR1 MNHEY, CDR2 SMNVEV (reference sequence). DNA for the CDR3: TGTGCCAGCAGCCTCAACAGGGCGGAGACCCAGTACTTC. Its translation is CASSLNRAETQYF.

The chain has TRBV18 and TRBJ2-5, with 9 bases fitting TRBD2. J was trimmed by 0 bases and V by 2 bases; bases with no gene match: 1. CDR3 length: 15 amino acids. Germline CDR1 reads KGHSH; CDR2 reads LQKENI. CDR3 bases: TGTGCCAGCTCACCAGGGACTAGCTACCAAGAGACCCAGTACTTC. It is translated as CASSPGTSYQETQYF.

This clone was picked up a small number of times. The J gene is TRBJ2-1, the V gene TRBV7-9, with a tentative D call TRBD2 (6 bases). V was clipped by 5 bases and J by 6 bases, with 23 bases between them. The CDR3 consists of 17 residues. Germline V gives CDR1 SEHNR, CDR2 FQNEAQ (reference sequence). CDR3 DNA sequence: TGTGCCAGCAGCGGGAGAGGTTCGGCTAGCGTTGCCAATGAGCAGTTCTTC. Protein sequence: CASSGRGSASVANEQFF.

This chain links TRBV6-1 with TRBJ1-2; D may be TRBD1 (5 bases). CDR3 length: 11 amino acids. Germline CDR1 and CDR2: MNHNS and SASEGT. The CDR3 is CLTAGSLGYTF. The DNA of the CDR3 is TGTCTTACCGCAGGGAGCCTTGGCTACACCTTC.